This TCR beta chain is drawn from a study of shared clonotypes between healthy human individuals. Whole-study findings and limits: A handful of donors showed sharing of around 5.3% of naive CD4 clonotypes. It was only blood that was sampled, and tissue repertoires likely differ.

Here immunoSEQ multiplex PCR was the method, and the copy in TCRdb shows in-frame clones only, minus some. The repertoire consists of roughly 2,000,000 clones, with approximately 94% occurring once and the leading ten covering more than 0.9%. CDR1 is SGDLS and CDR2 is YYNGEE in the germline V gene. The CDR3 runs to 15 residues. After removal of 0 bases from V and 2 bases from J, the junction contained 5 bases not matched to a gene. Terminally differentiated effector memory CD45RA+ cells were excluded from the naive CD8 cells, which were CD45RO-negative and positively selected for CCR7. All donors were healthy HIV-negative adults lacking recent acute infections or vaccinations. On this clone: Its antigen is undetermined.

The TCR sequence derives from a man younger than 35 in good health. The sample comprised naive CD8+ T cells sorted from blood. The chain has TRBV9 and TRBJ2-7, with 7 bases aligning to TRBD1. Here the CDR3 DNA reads TGTGCCAGCAGCGTAGGGGACAGCACGACCTACGAGCAGTACTTC. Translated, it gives CASSVGDSTTYEQYF.